Presented here are 6 T cell receptor beta chains from one specimen sequenced in a study of shared clonotypes between healthy human individuals. Repertoires were generated with immunoSEQ multiplex PCR, while TCRdb's copy carries only in-frame clones and drops some. The sample has about 180,000 clones; 90% to 95% are singletons. Material for sequencing was naive CD4+ T cells sorted from blood. Subset denoted: CD45RA+ positively selected. Every receptor here comes from a woman aged 30 to 39 in good health.

The chain links TRBV9 to TRBJ2-7; 11 nucleotides match TRBD2. V trimming: 1 base; J trimming: 3 bases; junction bases outside the gene matches: 0. CDR3 length: 14 residues. Germline CDR1 and CDR2: SGDLS and YYNGEE. Here the CDR3 DNA reads TGTGCCAGCAGCGTACTAGCGGGAGGCTACGAGCAGTACTTC. Translating gives CASSVLAGGYEQYF.

The rearrangement uses TRBV5-1 and TRBJ2-5, with 11 bases matching TRBD1. The DNA end favors TRBJ2-7, so the J call may be wrong. Germline V gene sequence: CDR1 SGHRS, CDR2 YFSETQ. The CDR3 sequence is 14 residues long. The CDR3 is CASSSGQGGHEQYF. Here the CDR3 DNA reads TGCGCCAGCAGCTCGGGACAGGGGGGCCACGAGCAGTACTTC.

The chain combines TRBV27 with TRBJ2-7, with 9 bases aligning to TRBD1. Trimming took 2 bases from V and 3 from J; bases not matched to a gene: 14. Germline V gives CDR1 MNHEY, CDR2 SMNVEV (reference sequence). This CDR3 has 18 residues. The CDR3 DNA reads TGTGCCAGCAGTTTAAACGTCCCAATGACAGGGGGAAACTACGAGCAGTACTTC. Protein: CASSLNVPMTGGNYEQYF.

V and J are TRBV23-1 and TRBJ2-7; either TRBD1 or TRBD2 may fit D (5 bases each). TRBV23-1 is annotated as an ORF whose role is uncertain. Trimming shortened V by 3 bases and J by 1 base, and 13 bases separated the two germline ends. This CDR3 has 15 residues. The chain's CDR3 is CASSQRGTLSYEQYF. CDR3 nucleotides: TGCGCCAGCAGTCAGCGAGGGACCCTTTCCTACGAGCAGTACTTC.

The chain has TRBV28 and TRBJ1-1, with TRBD1 matching over 10 bases. CDR3 length equals 24 residues. V trimming: 6 bases; J trimming: 4 bases; junction bases outside the gene matches: 35. CDR1 and CDR2 from the germline V gene are MDHEN and SYDVKM. CDR3 nucleotide sequence: TGTGCCAGCAGCTATCCTGCCCGCTATACGTTAGGGACAGGGGCATCTAAGACGGGCACTGAAGCTTTCTTT. Encoded protein: CASSYPARYTLGTGASKTGTEAFF.

The chain links TRBV15 to TRBJ2-7, with TRBD2 identical over 11 bases. The CDR3 loop spans 15 amino acids. V shed 6 bases and J 0 bases; nucleotides not matched to a gene: 4. The germline V gene has CDR1 LNHNV and CDR2 YYDKDF (reference sequence). The CDR3 DNA reads as TGTGCCACCAGAGGGGGGACTAGCGGCTCCTACGAGCAGTACTTC. Translating gives CATRGGTSGSYEQYF.